These T cell receptor beta chains were read from a single sample in a study of T cell responses to AZD1222 COVID-19 vaccine. The method was immunoSEQ multiplex PCR; TCRdb's version includes in-frame clones alone and lacks a portion of them. Seen here are under 85,000 clones, about 88% observed once, and the top ten hold roughly 10%. The sample in question was peripheral blood, obtained on day 0 of AZD1222 vaccination. These receptors were taken from an adult in good health. The CDR3 runs from the conserved cysteine through the conserved F or W. The order of the fields is clone size, V gene, J gene, D gene, CDR3 protein, CDR3 DNA. D genes are given only for firm matches. Clone size is given for some rows only: seen once, a few or many times, or a class if the clone is expanded.

abundance: .
v_gene: TRBV5-4
j_gene: TRBJ2-3
d_gene: .
CDR3aa: CASSGDTQYF
CDR3nt: TGTGCCAGCTCTGGCGATACGCAGTATTTT

abundance: .
v_gene: TRBV2
j_gene: TRBJ1-2
d_gene: .
CDR3aa: CASKQEYGYTF
CDR3nt: TGTGCCAGCAAACAGGAGTATGGCTACACCTTC

abundance: once
v_gene: TRBV28
j_gene: TRBJ1-4
d_gene: TRBD1
CDR3aa: CASSLGDRGLKLFF
CDR3nt: TGTGCCAGCAGTTTGGGGGACAGGGGGCTAAAACTGTTTTTT

abundance: .
v_gene: TRBV30
j_gene: TRBJ2-5
d_gene: TRBD1
CDR3aa: CAWSPGQGARETQYF
CDR3nt: TGTGCCTGGAGCCCGGGACAGGGGGCACGAGAGACCCAGTACTTC

abundance: .
v_gene: TRBV6-1
j_gene: TRBJ2-7
d_gene: .
CDR3aa: CASSEDVATPVYEQYF
CDR3nt: TGTGCCAGCAGTGAAGATGTCGCAACCCCGGTCTACGAGCAGTACTTC

abundance: .
v_gene: TRBV11-2
j_gene: TRBJ1-1
d_gene: TRBD1
CDR3aa: CASSLLRGRTNTEAFF
CDR3nt: TGTGCCAGCAGCTTATTAAGGGGGCGAACGAACACTGAAGCTTTCTTT

abundance: few
v_gene: TRBV7-2
j_gene: TRBJ1-5
d_gene: TRBD1
CDR3aa: CASSVGGQPQHF
CDR3nt: TGTGCCAGCAGTGTAGGGGGCCAGCCCCAGCATTTT

abundance: once
v_gene: TRBV27
j_gene: TRBJ2-7
d_gene: .
CDR3aa: CASSPKTVDYEQYF
CDR3nt: TGTGCCAGCAGTCCCAAGACGGTCGACTACGAGCAGTACTTC

abundance: .
v_gene: TRBV11-2
j_gene: TRBJ1-2
d_gene: .
CDR3aa: CASSLGGEFGYTF
CDR3nt: TGTGCCAGCAGCTTAGGGGGGGAATTTGGCTACACCTTC

abundance: .
v_gene: TRBV6-5
j_gene: TRBJ2-3
d_gene: .
CDR3aa: CASSLGAGLTDTQYF
CDR3nt: TGTGCCAGCAGCCTGGGGGCGGGCCTCACAGATACGCAGTATTTT

abundance: .
v_gene: TRBV27
j_gene: TRBJ2-3
d_gene: TRBD2
CDR3aa: CASSSGRVWVDTQYF
CDR3nt: TGTGCCAGCAGTTCAGGGAGGGTTTGGGTGGATACGCAGTATTTT

abundance: .
v_gene: TRBV29-1
j_gene: TRBJ1-1
d_gene: .
CDR3aa: CSGLSQNTEAFF
CDR3nt: TGCAGCGGTCTCTCCCAGAACACTGAAGCTTTCTTT

abundance: .
v_gene: TRBV10-3
j_gene: TRBJ2-3
d_gene: TRBD2
CDR3aa: CAISVAGGADTQYF
CDR3nt: TGTGCCATCAGTGTAGCGGGGGGGGCAGATACGCAGTATTTT

abundance: few
v_gene: TRBV5-1
j_gene: TRBJ1-3
d_gene: .
CDR3aa: CASRYGVARDTIYF
CDR3nt: TGCGCCAGTCGATACGGGGTCGCGAGGGACACCATATATTTT

abundance: .
v_gene: TRBV10-3
j_gene: TRBJ1-2
d_gene: TRBD1
CDR3aa: CAISPGTGVVSGYTF
CDR3nt: TGTGCCATCAGTCCCGGGACAGGGGTAGTAAGCGGCTACACCTTC

abundance: .
v_gene: TRBV11-2
j_gene: TRBJ1-2
d_gene: .
CDR3aa: CASSGTNGYTF
CDR3nt: TGTGCCAGCAGCGGGACCAACGGCTACACCTTC

abundance: .
v_gene: TRBV29-1
j_gene: TRBJ2-3
d_gene: .
CDR3aa: CSSGQSTDTQYF
CDR3nt: TGCAGCTCTGGCCAGAGCACAGATACGCAGTATTTT

abundance: .
v_gene: TRBV6-1
j_gene: TRBJ1-1
d_gene: .
CDR3aa: CASSERVAAFF
CDR3nt: TGTGCCAGCAGTGAAAGGGTGGCAGCTTTCTTT

abundance: once
v_gene: TRBV27
j_gene: TRBJ1-1
d_gene: .
CDR3aa: CASSEGRRGTEAFF
CDR3nt: TGTGCCAGCAGTGAAGGGCGGCGTGGCACTGAAGCTTTCTTT

abundance: .
v_gene: TRBV5-1
j_gene: TRBJ1-2
d_gene: .
CDR3aa: CASSLDVTNYGYTF
CDR3nt: TGCGCCAGCAGCTTGGATGTCACTAACTATGGCTACACCTTC

abundance: .
v_gene: TRBV13
j_gene: TRBJ2-5
d_gene: TRBD2
CDR3aa: CASSLGTSGGQETQYF
CDR3nt: TGTGCCAGCAGCCTTGGGACTAGCGGGGGACAAGAGACCCAGTACTTC

abundance: .
v_gene: TRBV10-2
j_gene: TRBJ1-4
d_gene: .
CDR3aa: CASSPDRINEKLFF
CDR3nt: TGCGCCAGCAGCCCCGACAGGATTAATGAAAAACTGTTTTTT

abundance: .
v_gene: TRBV7-7
j_gene: TRBJ2-2
d_gene: TRBD2
CDR3aa: CASSPTSGSISGELFF
CDR3nt: TGTGCTAGCAGCCCGACTAGCGGGAGTATATCCGGGGAGCTGTTTTTT

abundance: .
v_gene: TRBV5-1
j_gene: TRBJ2-2
d_gene: TRBD1
CDR3aa: CASSWDSPGELFF
CDR3nt: TGCGCCAGCAGCTGGGACAGCCCCGGGGAGCTGTTTTTT

abundance: .
v_gene: TRBV29-1
j_gene: TRBJ2-3
d_gene: .
CDR3aa: CSVLEGLDTQYF
CDR3nt: TGCAGCGTTTTGGAGGGGTTGGATACGCAGTATTTT

abundance: .
v_gene: TRBV14
j_gene: TRBJ2-2
d_gene: .
CDR3aa: CASSLPRWGRAGELFF
CDR3nt: TGTGCCAGCAGCCTCCCCAGGTGGGGGCGCGCCGGGGAGCTGTTTTTT

abundance: .
v_gene: TRBV19
j_gene: TRBJ1-2
d_gene: .
CDR3aa: CASSNQGVRGGYTF
CDR3nt: TGTGCCAGTTCTAACCAAGGAGTTCGAGGTGGCTACACCTTC

abundance: .
v_gene: TRBV7-8
j_gene: TRBJ1-1
d_gene: TRBD1
CDR3aa: CASSQTYSRGPGTEAFF
CDR3nt: TGTGCCAGCAGCCAGACCTACTCCAGGGGGCCCGGCACTGAAGCTTTCTTT

abundance: once
v_gene: TRBV5-1
j_gene: TRBJ2-7
d_gene: .
CDR3aa: CASSLAGVGEQYF
CDR3nt: TGCGCCAGCAGCTTGGCAGGGGTTGGCGAGCAGTACTTC

abundance: .
v_gene: TRBV7-8
j_gene: TRBJ1-6
d_gene: .
CDR3aa: CASIPFGGRNSPLHF
CDR3nt: TGTGCCAGCATACCGTTCGGGGGTAGAAATTCACCCCTCCACTTT

abundance: .
v_gene: TRBV28
j_gene: TRBJ2-7
d_gene: TRBD1
CDR3aa: CASNTGTGTFYEQYF
CDR3nt: TGTGCCAGCAACACCGGGACAGGGACCTTCTACGAGCAGTACTTC